The present T cell receptor beta chain was sequenced within a study of T cells in Graves' hyperthyroidism and ophthalmopathy. Study-wide points: Most thyroid clonotypes that were expanded above 0.001 also turned up in blood.

From RNA transcripts, TCR beta CDR3 regions were amplified. The study used the HTBI primer set for a first-round RT-PCR of the TCR CDR3. TCRdb reprocessed the multiplex PCR reads with MiXCR, giving one entry per CDR3 protein. The table has about 360,000 distinct CDR3 sequences, approximately 13% seen once. Deletions cut 5 bases from V and 1 base from J, with 11 bases between. CDR1 is SNHLY and CDR2 is FYNNEI in the germline V gene. The CDR3 has 14 amino acids. This clonotype was seen repeatedly, ten times or more. The antigen is not known. The sequenced material came from blood. The chain links TRBV2 to TRBJ1-1; tentative D call: TRBD1 (5 bases). The TCR originated in a young woman with Graves' hyperthyroidism. The CDR3 bases are TGTGCCAGCAGTAGACAGAAAGCGAACACTGAAGCTTTCTTT. Protein sequence: CASSRQKANTEAFF.